The 13 T cell receptor beta chains below were found in one sample sequenced in a study of blood T cells in healthy people across ages. A second PCR, run for roughly 7 to 11 cycles, used a sample-barcoded 5' primer plus a J-beta primer mix. TCRdb reprocessed the 5' RACE reads with MiXCR, giving one entry per CDR3 protein. The sample holds 2 million or so distinct CDR3 sequences, roughly 49% seen once. Sequencing was performed on blood. Receptors originate from a woman aged 40 to 55 in good health.

A few counts support this clonotype. J is TRBJ2-7 and V is TRBV6-1, with TRBD2 matching over 7 bases. The V segment lost 8 bases and the J segment 4 bases; nucleotides outside the gene matches: 5. This CDR3 contains 12 residues. Per the germline V gene, CDR1 is MNHNS and CDR2 is SASEGT. The CDR3 here is CASGTTIYEQYF. The CDR3 DNA follows: TGTGCCAGCGGGACTACCATTTACGAGCAGTACTTC.

About this clonotype itself: Its ends do not fully match the called genes, so a read error is possible. The V and J genes are TRBV7-9 and TRBJ2-1; D unresolved. CDR1 and CDR2 (germline): SEHNR, FQNEAQ (reference sequence). CDR3 length: 12 residues. The CDR3 DNA sequence: TGTGCCAGCAGCTTAGATCTTCATAAGCAGTTCTTT. It codes for CASSLDLHKQFF.

The V gene is TRBV7-2, the J gene TRBJ2-3; a possible D gene is TRBD2 (6 bases). The CDR3 length is 13 residues. Trimming cost V 9 bases and J 4 bases, with 14 bases left between them. The germline V gene has CDR1 SGHTA and CDR2 FQGNSA. The DNA of the CDR3 is TGTGCCAGTGCCGTCCGGGAGTCAGATACGCAGTATTTT. Its translation is CASAVRESDTQYF. The variable domain in full, with the rest retrieved from reference TRBV7-2 and TRBJ2-3, is GAGVSQSPSNKVTEKGKDVELRCDPISGHTALYWYRQSLGQGLEFLIYFQGNSAPDKSGLPSDRFSAERTGGSVSTLTIQRTQQEDSAVYLCASAVRESDTQYFGPGTRLTVL.

The chain employs TRBV12-3 or TRBV12-4 and TRBJ1-4; D perhaps matches TRBD1 (6 bases). The CDR3 totals 14 residues. V was shortened by 6 bases and J by 7 bases, with 15 bases between the two germline ends. The CDR3 DNA reads TGTGCCAGCAGGCCGTGGGGGGGGCGTGAAAAACTGTTTTTT. The encoded protein is CASRPWGGREKLFF.

This rearrangement joins TRBV2 to TRBJ1-2; 7 bases fit TRBD1. V shed 7 bases, J shed 4 bases, and the junction held 6 bases outside the gene matches. Germline V gene lookup returns CDR1 SNHLY and CDR2 FYNNEI. This CDR3 comprises 13 residues. This CDR3 is CASMIRGSYGYTF. The CDR3 coding sequence is TGTGCCAGCATGATCAGGGGGAGCTATGGCTACACCTTC.

The J gene is TRBJ2-7, the V gene TRBV20-1, with TRBD1 as a possible D gene (5 bases). Trimming pared 7 bases from V and 3 bases from J, leaving 16 bases between. CDR1 DFQATT and CDR2 SNEGSKA come from the germline V gene (reference sequence). There are 13 residues in the CDR3. The CDR3 nucleotides are TGCAGTGTTAGTTCTGCAGGGATCTACGAGCAGTACTTC. Its translation: CSVSSAGIYEQYF.

This clonotype turned up a few times. This chain joins TRBV7-9 and TRBJ2-1; TRBD2 aligns across 8 bases. This CDR3 has 17 amino acids. Unmatched junction bases numbered 8, after V lost 3 bases and J lost 1 base. The germline gives CDR1 SEHNR, CDR2 FQNEAQ (reference sequence). The DNA for the CDR3 is TGTGCCAGCAGCTTTGTCGTGACTAGCGATTCCTACAATGAGCAGTTCTTC. It is translated as CASSFVVTSDSYNEQFF.

The CDR3 reads CASSLALSTGPLNYGYTF. The CDR3 nucleotides are TGTGCCAGCAGCTTGGCCCTCTCGACAGGGCCACTTAACTATGGCTACACCTTC. The chain is built from TRBV5-8 and TRBJ1-2; TRBD1 matches 7 bases. The CDR3 consists of 18 residues. Germline assignment: CDR1 SGHTS and CDR2 YDEGEE. V shed 0 bases, J shed 1 base, and the junction held 12 bases outside the gene matches.

V is TRBV20-1 and J is TRBJ2-5; weak D call: TRBD1 (6 bases). The V gene lost 0 bases and the J gene lost 1 base, with 9 bases spanning the gap. The CDR3 covers 14 residues. Germline CDR1 reads DFQATT; CDR2 reads SNEGSKA (reference sequence). Here the CDR3 DNA reads TGCAGTGCTAGAGATACGACAGGCCAAGAGACCCAGTACTTC. Its translation: CSARDTTGQETQYF.

The rearrangement uses TRBV28 and TRBJ2-5; no clear D. With 7 bases removed from V and 5 bases from J, the gap between germline ends came to 17 bases. CDR1 and CDR2 from the germline V gene are MDHEN and SYDVKM. The CDR3 length is 14 residues. CDR3 protein: CASIPAVPGETQYF. The CDR3 DNA follows: TGTGCCAGCATTCCAGCAGTTCCGGGCGAGACCCAGTACTTC.

This clonotype was recorded a few times. This chain joins TRBV20-1 and TRBJ1-5; D is possibly TRBD1 (5 bases). Trimming shortened V by 4 bases and J by 9 bases, and 13 bases separated the two germline ends. The germline V gene has CDR1 DFQATT and CDR2 SNEGSKA (reference sequence). This CDR3 has 12 amino acids. CDR3 residues: CSATGGGTPQHF. The CDR3 nucleotides read TGCAGTGCTACCGGGGGGGGAACGCCCCAGCATTTT.

The chain has TRBV6-1 and TRBJ2-4, with D perhaps matching TRBD1 (6 bases). The assigned J gene may be wrong: the sequence end matches TRBJ2-7 better. CDR1 and CDR2 from the germline V gene are MNHNS and SASEGT. The CDR3 loop spans 13 amino acids. The CDR3 DNA is TGTGCCAGCACCGGGACAACCGCTTACGAGCAGTACTTC. Translation: CASTGTTAYEQYF.

V is TRBV13 and J is TRBJ1-1; a weak D match, TRBD1 (6 bases). The CDR3 is made up of 15 amino acids. With 1 base removed from V and 4 bases from J, the gap between germline ends came to 13 bases. Per germline, CDR1 PRHDT and CDR2 FYEKMQ (reference sequence). DNA of the CDR3: TGTGCCAGCAGCTTAGTGGGGGGGCGAGGCACTGAAGCTTTCTTT. Translating gives CASSLVGGRGTEAFF.